This TCR beta chain stems from a study of blood T cell repertoires in COVID-19. Study-level background: Spain, Italy and the United States supplied samples that represented acute and convalescent COVID-19. PBMCs, B-cell-depleted T cells, or T cells provided the cDNA or gDNA that made up the material.

The method was immunoSEQ multiplex PCR; TCRdb's version includes in-frame clones alone and lacks a portion of them. Here the sample spans a few hundred thousand clones, 85% to 90% being singletons. Participant reports of clinical history set cohort assignment. Recovered participants had two consecutive negative NP/OP PCR tests, healthcare professional clearance, or symptom resolution. CDR3 length: 14 amino acids. Trimming left V 3 bases short and J 1 base short, with 10 bases between. Germline-derived CDR1 and CDR2 are SGHRS and YFSETQ. This TCR derives from a man aged 25 to 40 who had recovered from COVID-19. The chain links TRBV5-1 to TRBJ2-5; a possible D gene is TRBD2 (6 bases). The sample was PBMCs or T cells enriched from blood (not recorded which). DNA for the CDR3: TGCGCCAGCAGCTCGGAGGGCCCCCAAGAGACCCAGTACTTC. This gives the protein CASSSEGPQETQYF.